The T cell receptor (beta chain) described here comes from a study of OX40 agonist ivuxolimab in advanced cancers. The overall study: Ivuxolimab, an agonist antibody against OX40 (CD134), was given to patients.

The germline V gene encodes CDR1 SNHLY and CDR2 FYNNEI. The ends lost 10 bases at V and 1 base at J; junction bases unmatched: 5. CDR3 length: 14 residues. The repertoire was sequenced with immunoSEQ multiplex PCR; TCRdb's copy has only in-frame clones and lacks some. The sample consists of 55,000 to 65,000 clones, roughly 82% of them appearing once. The sequence derives from an adult with an advanced solid tumor such as melanoma, head and neck, liver or kidney cancer. Sequencing was performed on CD4+ or CD8+ T cells sorted from blood, taken in a trial of the OX40 agonist ivuxolimab. The rearrangement joins TRBV2 to TRBJ2-7; 12 positions agree with TRBD2. The CDR3 bases are TGTGCCACCCAGGGACTAGCGGGTTCCTACGAGCAGTACTTC. Translated: CATQGLAGSYEQYF.